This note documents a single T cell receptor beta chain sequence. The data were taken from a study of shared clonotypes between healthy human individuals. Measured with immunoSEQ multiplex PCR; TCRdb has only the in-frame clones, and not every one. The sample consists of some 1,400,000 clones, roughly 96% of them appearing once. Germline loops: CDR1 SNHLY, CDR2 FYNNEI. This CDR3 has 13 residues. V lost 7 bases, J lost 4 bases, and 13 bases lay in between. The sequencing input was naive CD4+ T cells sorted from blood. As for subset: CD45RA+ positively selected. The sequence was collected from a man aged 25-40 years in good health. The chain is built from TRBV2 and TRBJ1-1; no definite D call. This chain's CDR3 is CASIFSGITEAFF. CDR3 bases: TGTGCCAGCATCTTTTCGGGGATCACTGAAGCTTTCTTT. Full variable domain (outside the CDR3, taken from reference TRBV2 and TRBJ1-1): EPEVTQTPSHQVTQMGQEVILRCVPISNHLYFYWYRQILGQKVEFLVSFYNNEISEKSEIFDDQFSVERPDGSNFTLKIRSTKLEDSAMYFCASIFSGITEAFFGQGTRLTVV.